The entry below describes one T cell receptor beta chain. Its antigen remains unidentified. The data originate from a study of T cell responses to AZD1222 COVID-19 vaccine. Study-wide results and caveats: Breadth and depth of Spike-specific TCRs rose after two AZD1222 doses.

Sequencing used immunoSEQ multiplex PCR; TCRdb keeps in-frame clones, though not all of them. Here the sample spans about 100,000 clones, 88% being singletons. The TCR sequence derives from an adult in good health. This specimen consisted of peripheral blood, obtained on day 0 of AZD1222 vaccination.

CDR3 amino acids: CASSPRTVRSPLHF. CDR3 in DNA: TGTGCCAGCAGTCCGAGGACAGTACGCTCACCCCTCCACTTT. The J gene is TRBJ1-6, the V gene TRBV6-6; a possible D gene is TRBD1 (6 bases). Trimming took off 5 bases at V and 10 bases at J, with 15 bases between the two ends. The CDR3 covers 14 residues. The germline gives CDR1 MNHNY, CDR2 SVGAGI (reference sequence).